This is a list of T cell receptor beta chains from one sample in a study of cytomegalovirus exposure and HLA in healthy donors. TCRdb's copy holds only in-frame clones and misses some; the assay was immunoSEQ multiplex PCR. The sample shows 95,000 to 150,000 clones, roughly 80% of them seen only once. The sequencing input was PBMCs. Receptor source: a man between 25 and 39 years old in good health and CMV-seronegative. Each CDR3 is given with its conserved first and last residue. Fields, in order: V gene, D gene, clone size, J gene, CDR3 protein, CDR3 DNA. The D gene is left open where the match is weak. Size values are once, few and many counts, or a class for expanded clones, and some rows have none.

v_gene: TRBV5-1
d_gene: .
abundance: .
j_gene: TRBJ2-5
CDR3aa: CASSWTAEETQYF
CDR3nt: TGCGCCAGCAGCTGGACAGCGGAAGAGACCCAGTACTTC

v_gene: TRBV9
d_gene: .
abundance: .
j_gene: TRBJ2-3
CDR3aa: CASSVAARISTDTQYF
CDR3nt: TGTGCCAGCAGCGTAGCAGCGCGGATTAGCACAGATACGCAGTATTTT

v_gene: TRBV6-6
d_gene: TRBD1
abundance: .
j_gene: TRBJ2-7
CDR3aa: CASSYSPGQGLFEQYF
CDR3nt: TGTGCCAGCAGTTACTCCCCGGGACAGGGGCTTTTCGAGCAGTACTTC

v_gene: TRBV27
d_gene: TRBD1
abundance: .
j_gene: TRBJ2-7
CDR3aa: CASSTMRGRSYEQYF
CDR3nt: TGTGCCAGCAGTACAATGAGGGGGCGTTCCTACGAGCAGTACTTC

v_gene: TRBV7-2
d_gene: .
abundance: .
j_gene: TRBJ2-6
CDR3aa: CASSLAVLASSGANVLTF
CDR3nt: TGTGCCAGCAGCTTAGCGGTGCTAGCGAGCTCTGGGGCCAACGTCCTGACTTTC

v_gene: TRBV27
d_gene: TRBD1
abundance: few
j_gene: TRBJ1-2
CDR3aa: CASSARQGARGYTF
CDR3nt: TGTGCCAGCAGTGCCCGCCAGGGGGCGCGGGGCTACACCTTC

v_gene: TRBV6-5
d_gene: .
abundance: .
j_gene: TRBJ1-3
CDR3aa: CASSSMGGSGNTIYF
CDR3nt: TGTGCCAGCAGTTCAATGGGAGGCTCTGGAAACACCATATATTTT

v_gene: TRBV5-1
d_gene: .
abundance: .
j_gene: TRBJ1-4
CDR3aa: CASSLDGRDLAKLFF
CDR3nt: TGCGCCAGCAGCTTGGATGGCAGGGATCTGGCCAAACTGTTTTTT

v_gene: TRBV6-5
d_gene: .
abundance: few
j_gene: TRBJ1-1
CDR3aa: CASSYASRGGTEAFF
CDR3nt: TGTGCCAGCAGTTACGCTAGCAGGGGCGGCACTGAAGCTTTCTTT

v_gene: TRBV28
d_gene: .
abundance: .
j_gene: TRBJ2-3
CDR3aa: CASSFTGDTQYF
CDR3nt: TGTGCCAGCAGTTTCACGGGGGATACGCAGTATTTT

v_gene: TRBV7-9
d_gene: TRBD2
abundance: few
j_gene: TRBJ2-1
CDR3aa: CASSLVLAGGTALVNEQFF
CDR3nt: TGTGCCAGCAGCTTAGTACTAGCGGGGGGTACCGCCTTGGTCAATGAGCAGTTCTTC

v_gene: TRBV7-9
d_gene: .
abundance: .
j_gene: TRBJ2-6
CDR3aa: CASRNAGAGANVLTF
CDR3nt: TGTGCCAGCAGGAACGCAGGGGCTGGGGCCAACGTCCTGACTTTC

v_gene: TRBV9
d_gene: .
abundance: .
j_gene: TRBJ1-5
CDR3aa: CASSKQGYSNQPQHF
CDR3nt: TGTGCCAGCAGCAAGCAGGGTTATAGCAATCAGCCCCAGCATTTT

v_gene: TRBV4-1
d_gene: TRBD1
abundance: .
j_gene: TRBJ1-1
CDR3aa: CAITTGDRDYTEAFF
CDR3nt: TGCGCCATTACAACAGGGGACAGGGATTACACTGAAGCTTTCTTT

v_gene: TRBV19
d_gene: TRBD2
abundance: .
j_gene: TRBJ2-7
CDR3aa: CASSIEGLAGEQYF
CDR3nt: TGTGCCAGTAGTATAGAGGGACTAGCGGGAGAGCAGTACTTC

v_gene: TRBV10-3
d_gene: .
abundance: .
j_gene: TRBJ2-1
CDR3aa: CASTLGSWNEQFF
CDR3nt: TGTGCCAGTACCCTCGGGAGTTGGAATGAGCAGTTCTTC

v_gene: TRBV6-6
d_gene: .
abundance: .
j_gene: TRBJ2-2
CDR3aa: CASRSSPGELFF
CDR3nt: TGTGCCAGTCGGTCGAGCCCCGGGGAGCTGTTTTTT

v_gene: TRBV4-1
d_gene: .
abundance: .
j_gene: TRBJ1-5
CDR3aa: CASSQVITGFQPQHF
CDR3nt: TGCGCCAGCAGCCAAGTTATAACAGGGTTTCAGCCCCAGCATTTT

v_gene: TRBV10-3
d_gene: TRBD2
abundance: .
j_gene: TRBJ2-1
CDR3aa: CASSGTYNEQFF
CDR3nt: TGTGCCTCTAGCGGGACCTACAATGAGCAGTTCTTC

v_gene: TRBV19
d_gene: TRBD1
abundance: .
j_gene: TRBJ1-2
CDR3aa: CASSRDRGHGGYTF
CDR3nt: TGTGCCAGTAGTAGGGACAGGGGGCATGGTGGCTACACCTTC

v_gene: TRBV2
d_gene: TRBD1
abundance: .
j_gene: TRBJ2-7
CDR3aa: CASSTSGQGSYEQYF
CDR3nt: TGTGCCAGCAGTACCTCGGGACAGGGGTCCTACGAGCAGTACTTC

v_gene: TRBV4-1
d_gene: TRBD2
abundance: few
j_gene: TRBJ2-5
CDR3aa: CASSQLGLAGVETQYF
CDR3nt: TGCGCCAGCAGCCAGCTCGGACTAGCGGGAGTAGAGACCCAGTACTTC

v_gene: TRBV4-1
d_gene: .
abundance: .
j_gene: TRBJ1-5
CDR3aa: CASSQAQLNQPQHF
CDR3nt: TGCGCCAGCAGCCAAGCACAGCTGAATCAGCCCCAGCATTTT

v_gene: TRBV19
d_gene: TRBD1
abundance: once
j_gene: TRBJ2-1
CDR3aa: CATSVLGTGVNEQFF
CDR3nt: TGTGCCACCAGCGTCCTCGGGACAGGGGTGAATGAGCAGTTCTTC

v_gene: TRBV7-2
d_gene: .
abundance: few
j_gene: TRBJ2-2
CDR3aa: CASRQTRDTGELFF
CDR3nt: TGTGCCAGCAGGCAAACTAGGGACACCGGGGAGCTGTTTTTT

v_gene: TRBV5-4
d_gene: TRBD1
abundance: .
j_gene: TRBJ1-1
CDR3aa: CASSLAGRSDRGRTEAFF
CDR3nt: TGTGCCAGCAGCTTGGCCGGTCGAAGCGACAGGGGGCGAACTGAAGCTTTCTTT

v_gene: TRBV19
d_gene: .
abundance: few
j_gene: TRBJ2-1
CDR3aa: CASKYDRSSYNEQFF
CDR3nt: TGTGCCAGTAAGTATGATAGAAGCTCCTACAATGAGCAGTTCTTC

v_gene: TRBV6-5
d_gene: .
abundance: .
j_gene: TRBJ2-2
CDR3aa: CASRIRQGGTGELFF
CDR3nt: TGTGCCAGCCGCATCAGACAGGGAGGCACCGGGGAGCTGTTTTTT

v_gene: TRBV30
d_gene: TRBD1
abundance: once
j_gene: TRBJ1-2
CDR3aa: CAWSVSGTGGGYTF
CDR3nt: TGTGCCTGGAGTGTGTCCGGGACAGGGGGGGGCTACACCTTC

v_gene: TRBV28
d_gene: .
abundance: .
j_gene: TRBJ2-7
CDR3aa: CASSFGTHPPYEQYF
CDR3nt: TGTGCCAGCAGTTTCGGGACACACCCACCCTACGAGCAGTACTTC

v_gene: TRBV6-5
d_gene: .
abundance: .
j_gene: TRBJ2-7
CDR3aa: CASSRGSSYEQYF
CDR3nt: TGTGCCAGCAGCCGGGGGAGCTCCTACGAGCAGTACTTC

v_gene: TRBV4-1
d_gene: .
abundance: .
j_gene: TRBJ2-7
CDR3aa: CASSPETSLTGEQYF
CDR3nt: TGCGCCAGCAGCCCAGAGACGAGCTTAACGGGGGAGCAGTACTTC

v_gene: TRBV7-8
d_gene: TRBD1
abundance: .
j_gene: TRBJ1-6
CDR3aa: CASSTWDRVNSPLHF
CDR3nt: TGTGCCAGCAGCACCTGGGACAGGGTTAATTCACCCCTCCACTTT

v_gene: TRBV5-6
d_gene: TRBD1
abundance: .
j_gene: TRBJ1-1
CDR3aa: CASRGTGRAEAFF
CDR3nt: TGTGCCAGCAGGGGGACAGGGAGGGCTGAAGCTTTCTTT

v_gene: TRBV5-1
d_gene: .
abundance: .
j_gene: TRBJ1-1
CDR3aa: CASSLGSGPTNTEAFF
CDR3nt: TGCGCCAGCAGCTTGGGGTCAGGGCCAACGAACACTGAAGCTTTCTTT

v_gene: TRBV29-1
d_gene: .
abundance: .
j_gene: TRBJ1-4
CDR3aa: CSVRQANEKLFF
CDR3nt: TGCAGCGTTCGACAGGCGAATGAAAAACTGTTTTTT

v_gene: TRBV6-5
d_gene: .
abundance: .
j_gene: TRBJ1-1
CDR3aa: CASSSWTDASNTEAFF
CDR3nt: TGTGCCAGCAGTTCTTGGACAGACGCCTCGAACACTGAAGCTTTCTTT

v_gene: TRBV5-6
d_gene: .
abundance: .
j_gene: TRBJ2-3
CDR3aa: CASSRDSTDTQYF
CDR3nt: TGTGCCAGCAGCCGGGACTCCACAGATACGCAGTATTTT

v_gene: TRBV28
d_gene: .
abundance: .
j_gene: TRBJ2-2
CDR3aa: CASSYYGELFF
CDR3nt: TGTGCCAGCAGTTACTACGGGGAGCTGTTTTTT

v_gene: TRBV6-1
d_gene: .
abundance: .
j_gene: TRBJ1-5
CDR3aa: CASSSRHYGNQPQHF
CDR3nt: TGTGCCAGCAGTTCACGACATTATGGCAATCAGCCCCAGCATTTT

v_gene: TRBV15
d_gene: TRBD1
abundance: .
j_gene: TRBJ2-1
CDR3aa: CATQDRVNSNEQFF
CDR3nt: TGTGCCACCCAGGACAGGGTCAATTCCAATGAGCAGTTCTTC

v_gene: TRBV19
d_gene: TRBD1
abundance: .
j_gene: TRBJ2-1
CDR3aa: CATIRGQGAGEQFF
CDR3nt: TGTGCCACCATCCGGGGGCAGGGGGCTGGTGAGCAGTTCTTC

v_gene: TRBV10-2
d_gene: TRBD1
abundance: .
j_gene: TRBJ1-4
CDR3aa: CASSQGQGSEKLFF
CDR3nt: TGCGCCAGCAGCCAGGGACAGGGGTCTGAAAAACTGTTTTTT

v_gene: TRBV7-2
d_gene: TRBD2
abundance: .
j_gene: TRBJ2-7
CDR3aa: CASSRTSGGPYEQYF
CDR3nt: TGTGCCAGCAGCCGTACTAGCGGGGGGCCCTACGAGCAGTACTTC

v_gene: TRBV6-1
d_gene: .
abundance: .
j_gene: TRBJ1-1
CDR3aa: CASSVGMGGGAFF
CDR3nt: TGTGCCAGCAGTGTGGGGATGGGGGGTGGGGCTTTCTTT

v_gene: TRBV5-6
d_gene: TRBD1
abundance: .
j_gene: TRBJ1-6
CDR3aa: CASSFRDRGTTLHF
CDR3nt: TGTGCCAGCAGCTTCCGGGACAGGGGGACAACCCTCCACTTT

v_gene: TRBV7-9
d_gene: .
abundance: .
j_gene: TRBJ1-2
CDR3aa: CASSRQVGDYGYTF
CDR3nt: TGTGCCAGCAGCAGACAGGTCGGGGACTATGGCTACACCTTC

v_gene: TRBV28
d_gene: .
abundance: .
j_gene: TRBJ2-7
CDR3aa: CASSLVANYEQYF
CDR3nt: TGTGCCAGCAGTTTAGTAGCGAACTACGAGCAGTACTTC

v_gene: TRBV18
d_gene: .
abundance: .
j_gene: TRBJ2-6
CDR3aa: CASSPPAGGNAGANVLTF
CDR3nt: TGTGCCAGCTCACCACCCGCTGGGGGCAACGCTGGGGCCAACGTCCTGACTTTC

v_gene: TRBV18
d_gene: TRBD1
abundance: .
j_gene: TRBJ1-2
CDR3aa: CASSRRGPYGYTF
CDR3nt: TGTGCCAGCTCGCGCAGGGGGCCCTATGGCTACACCTTC

v_gene: TRBV10-2
d_gene: TRBD2
abundance: .
j_gene: TRBJ2-7
CDR3aa: CASSYLAGGTYEQYF
CDR3nt: TGCGCCAGCAGTTATCTAGCGGGAGGTACCTACGAGCAGTACTTC

v_gene: TRBV9
d_gene: .
abundance: .
j_gene: TRBJ1-1
CDR3aa: CASSGGTLGNTEAFF
CDR3nt: TGTGCCAGCAGCGGGGGGACTCTGGGGAACACTGAAGCTTTCTTT

v_gene: TRBV11-2
d_gene: .
abundance: few
j_gene: TRBJ1-5
CDR3aa: CASSLGVAQPQHF
CDR3nt: TGTGCCAGCAGCTTAGGAGTTGCTCAGCCCCAGCATTTT

v_gene: TRBV11-2
d_gene: .
abundance: few
j_gene: TRBJ1-1
CDR3aa: CASSHPVGGAEAFF
CDR3nt: TGTGCCAGCAGCCACCCCGTCGGGGGTGCTGAAGCTTTCTTT

v_gene: TRBV6-1
d_gene: TRBD1
abundance: .
j_gene: TRBJ2-7
CDR3aa: CASSKDRATYEQYF
CDR3nt: TGTGCCAGCAGTAAAGACAGGGCTACCTACGAGCAGTACTTC